These 25 T cell receptor beta chains originate from one sample sequenced in a study of blood T cell repertoires in COVID-19. The repertoire was sequenced with immunoSEQ multiplex PCR; TCRdb's copy has only in-frame clones and lacks some. The data hold a few hundred thousand clones, with around four fifths observed a single time. The sequenced material came from PBMCs or T cells enriched from blood (not recorded which). These receptors were collected from a woman aged 50 to 65 who had recovered from COVID-19.

This chain joins TRBV7-8 and TRBJ1-5; D is unresolved. V gave up 5 bases and J gave up 0 bases, with 14 bases separating them. The CDR3 is 16 amino acids. Germline CDR1 is SGHVS and CDR2 is FQNEAQ. CDR3 region: CASSIMAVHSNQPQHF. The DNA for the CDR3 is TGTGCCAGCAGCATAATGGCGGTACATAGCAATCAGCCCCAGCATTTT.

V and J are TRBV3-1 (or the pseudogene TRBV3-2) and TRBJ1-2, with TRBD1 as a possible D gene (5 bases). This CDR3 is 13 amino acids long. The V and J ends lost 2 bases and 7 bases respectively, with 11 bases between them. Germline V gene lookup returns CDR1 LGHDT and CDR2 YNNKEL (reference sequence). The CDR3, as DNA: TGTGCCAGCAGCCAATGGGGAGGGGTTGGCTACACCTTC. Amino acids: CASSQWGGVGYTF.

V is TRBV3-1 (or the pseudogene TRBV3-2) and J is TRBJ2-2; maybe TRBD2 (5 bases). Between the trimmed V and J ends, which lost 2 bases and 7 bases, there was a span of 11 bases. The CDR3 covers 14 residues. Germline lookup yields CDR1 LGHDT and CDR2 YNNKEL (reference sequence). CDR3 loop: CASSQIPGDGELFF. The CDR3 region has the DNA TGTGCCAGCAGCCAAATACCCGGGGACGGGGAGCTGTTTTTT.

The V and J genes are TRBV5-5 and TRBJ2-2, with 7 bases that match TRBD2. Germline CDR1 is SGHKS and CDR2 is YYEKEE (reference sequence). This CDR3 spans 15 amino acids. V lost 1 base, J lost 5 bases, and 5 bases stayed unmatched. CDR3 region: CASSLREAGTGELFF. CDR3 bases: TGTGCCAGCAGCTTGCGGGAGGCCGGGACCGGGGAGCTGTTTTTT.

This rearrangement joins TRBV7-9 to TRBJ1-2, with 7 bases matching TRBD1. This CDR3 spans 16 amino acids. CDR1 is SEHNR and CDR2 is FQNEAQ in the germline V gene (reference sequence). V shed 4 bases and J 2 bases; nucleotides not matched to a gene: 10. The CDR3 loop reads CASSWDRLKKNYGYTF. CDR3 DNA: TGTGCCAGCAGCTGGGACAGACTGAAAAAGAACTATGGCTACACCTTC.

The rearrangement links TRBV9 to TRBJ2-2; 11 bases are a match to TRBD2. Trimming at V came to 4 bases and at J to 3 bases, leaving 2 bases not matched to a gene. Germline V CDR1 and CDR2: SGDLS, YYNGEE. The CDR3 sequence is 15 residues long. CDR3 sequence (DNA): TGTGCCAGCAGCATTAGCGGGGGGGACACCGGGGAGCTGTTTTTT. Its protein is CASSISGGDTGELFF.

V usage is TRBV7-9 and J usage is TRBJ1-2; 8 bases align to TRBD1. Germline trimming cut 5 bases from V and 4 bases from J; bases unmatched to any gene: 6. Germline loops: CDR1 SEHNR, CDR2 FQNEAQ (reference sequence). This CDR3 spans 14 amino acids. In DNA form, the CDR3 reads TGTGCCAGCAGCCGCTCCGACAGGGGCTATGGCTACACCTTC. It codes for CASSRSDRGYGYTF.

The V gene is TRBV19, the J gene TRBJ1-1; TRBD1 agrees at 9 bases. CDR3 length: 17 amino acids. Germline V gene data show CDR1 as LNHDA and CDR2 as SQIVND (reference sequence). The junction had 10 bases not matched to a gene; V was cut back by 0 bases and J by 5 bases. CDR3 protein: CASSIDTGGSFGTEAFF. DNA of the CDR3: TGTGCCAGTAGTATAGATACAGGGGGCTCGTTCGGGACTGAAGCTTTCTTT.

V and J are TRBV6-5 and TRBJ1-2, with 11 bases identical to TRBD1. The V and J ends lost 7 bases and 2 bases, in that order; junction bases with no gene match: 6. The germline CDR1 and CDR2 sequences are MNHEY and SVGAGI. The CDR3 is 15 residues long. CDR3 in amino acids: CASTEGTGGNYGYTF. CDR3 coding DNA: TGTGCCAGCACCGAGGGGACAGGGGGGAACTATGGCTACACCTTC.

This chain uses TRBV5-6 with TRBJ2-2, with TRBD1 identical over 9 bases. The CDR3 contains 14 residues. Germline V gene data show CDR1 as SGHDT and CDR2 as YYEEEE. Trimming took 4 bases from V and 8 from J; bases not matched to a gene: 6. Here the CDR3 reads CASSETGGAGELFF. In nucleotides, the CDR3 is TGTGCCAGCAGCGAAACAGGGGGCGCGGGGGAGCTGTTTTTT.

The J gene is TRBJ1-6, the V gene TRBV5-1; 7 bases match TRBD1. The CDR3 covers 16 residues. Losses at the gene ends were 0 bases for V and 6 bases for J; bases not matched to a gene: 6. Germline-derived CDR1 and CDR2 are SGHRS and YFSETQ. The CDR3 DNA reads as TGCGCCAGCAGCTTGGCCGGACAGGCCATTAATTCACCCCTCCACTTT. Amino acids: CASSLAGQAINSPLHF. Based on the CDR3 plus reference TRBV5-1 and TRBJ1-6, the full variable domain is KAGVTQTPRYLIKTRGQQVTLSCSPISGHRSVSWYQQTPGQGLQFLFEYFSETQRNKGNFPGRFSGRQFSNSRSEMNVSTLELGDSALYLCASSLAGQAINSPLHFGNGTRLTVT.

This clone was seen a single time. This chain uses TRBV11-3 with TRBJ2-1, with 8 bases identical to TRBD2. Trimming took 5 bases from V and 6 from J; bases not matched to a gene: 6. Germline values: CDR1 SGHNT, CDR2 YENEEA. This CDR3 contains 14 residues. In DNA form, the CDR3 reads TGTGCCAGCAGCCAGACTAGCGTTCGCAATGAGCAGTTCTTC. This gives the protein CASSQTSVRNEQFF.

V is TRBV6-5 and J is TRBJ1-1; D unresolved. V was pared by 2 bases and J by 1 base, with 8 bases between. CDR1 is MNHEY, CDR2 SVGAGI, per germline. The CDR3 runs 14 residues. The CDR3 region has the DNA TGTGCCAGCAGTTACGCGCCTAAGAACACTGAAGCTTTCTTT. It translates to CASSYAPKNTEAFF.

This clone has a handful of counts. The chain combines TRBV24-1 with TRBJ1-5; TRBD1 matches at 8 bases. With 4 bases clipped from V and 9 bases from J, the junction kept 10 bases outside the gene matches. This CDR3 has 15 residues. CDR1 is KGHDR and CDR2 is SFDVKD in the germline V gene. The CDR3 DNA follows: TGTGCCACCAGTGAGCCGTGGACAGGGAAACTGCCCCAGCATTTT. Protein product: CATSEPWTGKLPQHF.

The chain is built from TRBV5-4 and TRBJ2-7; TRBD1 aligns across 8 bases. This CDR3 contains 15 residues. V dropped 4 bases and J dropped 3; count of bases not matched to a gene: 9. From germline, CDR1 is SGHNT and CDR2 YYREEE (reference sequence). CDR3 in DNA: TGTGCCAGCAGCCATATCTTAGGACAGGGCTACGAGCAGTACTTC. Translating it yields CASSHILGQGYEQYF.

This clone was observed once. The chain recombines TRBV29-1 with TRBJ2-7; D remains unclear. V shed 1 base and J shed 2 bases, with 6 bases lying between them. The germline gives CDR1 SQVTM, CDR2 ANQGSEA. The CDR3 covers 12 residues. The CDR3 DNA is TGCAGCGTTGAAGCGAACACCTACGAGCAGTACTTC. It translates to CSVEANTYEQYF.

The chain links TRBV13 to TRBJ2-2; no reliable D call. Trimming removed 6 bases from V and 4 bases from J, with 9 bases in between. The CDR3 covers 13 residues. Germline V gene sequence: CDR1 PRHDT, CDR2 FYEKMQ (reference sequence). In DNA form, the CDR3 reads TGTGCCAGCAGTACCGAGCCCACCGGGGAGCTGTTTTTT. Amino acid sequence: CASSTEPTGELFF.

The chain recombines TRBV5-6 with TRBJ2-2; D gene uncertain. The germline CDR1 and CDR2 sequences are SGHDT and YYEEEE. The V end was cut by 4 bases, the J end by 0 bases, with 10 bases between. This CDR3 is built from 15 residues. The chain's CDR3 is CASSPRRSNTGELFF. DNA for the CDR3: TGTGCCAGCAGCCCACGCAGGTCGAACACCGGGGAGCTGTTTTTT. Full variable domain (remainder filled in from reference TRBV5-6 and TRBJ2-2): DAGVTQSPTHLIKTRGQQVTLRCSPKSGHDTVSWYQQALGQGPQFIFQYYEEEERQRGNFPDRFSGHQFPNYSSELNVNALLLGDSALYLCASSPRRSNTGELFFGEGSRLTVL.

The chain uses TRBV6-1 and TRBJ2-5; 10 bases are a match to TRBD1. V trimming: 2 bases; J trimming: 5 bases; junction bases outside the gene matches: 5. The CDR3 runs to 15 residues. CDR1 MNHNS and CDR2 SASEGT come from the germline V gene. CDR3 nucleotides: TGTGCCAGCAGTGAATTGACAGGGGGCGGTGAGACCCAGTACTTC. Translation: CASSELTGGGETQYF.

The chain recombines TRBV9 with TRBJ2-3, with a tentative D call TRBD2 (5 bases). Germline assignment: CDR1 SGDLS and CDR2 YYNGEE. This CDR3 spans 14 amino acids. Trimming shortened V by 0 bases and J by 5 bases, and 10 bases separated the two germline ends. CDR3 in amino acids: CASSVATAGDTQYF. The CDR3 nucleotides read TGTGCCAGCAGCGTAGCTACGGCGGGAGATACGCAGTATTTT.

The rearrangement uses TRBV18 and TRBJ1-2; D not resolved. The CDR3 covers 11 residues. The V gene's germline CDR1 is KGHSH and CDR2 LQKENI. V was pared by 3 bases and J by 8 bases, with 7 bases between. As DNA, the CDR3 is TGTGCCAGCTCACCGACATCCGGCTACACCTTC. Residues: CASSPTSGYTF. The full variable domain, rest sourced from reference TRBV18 and TRBJ1-2, is NAGVMQNPRHLVRRRGQEARLRCSPMKGHSHVYWYRQLPEEGLKFMVYLQKENIIDESGMPKERFSAEFPKEGPSILRIQQVVRGDSAAYFCASSPTSGYTFGSGTRLTVV.

This clone was counted only a few times. The genes are TRBV6-2 or TRBV6-3 and TRBJ1-1, with D perhaps TRBD1 (5 bases). The CDR3 spans 14 residues. In germline, CDR1 is MNHEY, CDR2 SVGEGT. Trimming shortened V by 6 bases and J by 4 bases, and 15 bases separated the two germline ends. The CDR3: CASSRGVYGTEAFF. The DNA of the CDR3 is TGTGCCAGCAGCCGGGGCGTTTACGGCACTGAAGCTTTCTTT.

For the CDR3, the DNA is TGCGCCAGCGCGTCGCTTCCGGGACAGGGGTTTGGCTACACCTTC. Its protein is CASASLPGQGFGYTF. The V gene is TRBV4-1, the J gene TRBJ1-2, with TRBD1 matching 10 bases. Germline trimming cut 8 bases from V and 7 bases from J; bases unmatched to any gene: 13. From germline, CDR1 is MGHRA and CDR2 YSYEKL. The CDR3 has 15 residues.

This chain joins TRBV12-3 or TRBV12-4 and TRBJ1-2; tentative D call: TRBD1 (5 bases). V was trimmed by 6 bases and J by 7 bases, leaving 15 bases between them. The CDR3 covers 13 residues. As DNA, the CDR3 is TGTGCCAGCAGCCGGTATTCGGGGGGTGGCTACACCTTC. This translates into CASSRYSGGGYTF.

CDR3 residues: CASSLGWDRASGSDEQFF. As DNA, the CDR3 is TGTGCCAGCAGCTTAGGTTGGGATCGTGCTAGCGGGAGTGATGAGCAGTTCTTC. The rearrangement uses TRBV11-3 and TRBJ2-1, with 10 bases that match TRBD2. This CDR3 contains 18 residues. Germline V CDR1 and CDR2: SGHNT, YENEEA. V was clipped by 1 base and J by 8 bases; unmatched bases: 14.